This T cell receptor beta chain was retrieved from a study of CD8+CD57+ T cells in acquired aplastic anemia. Looking at the study overall: When averaged, DNA from sorted CD4+ and CD8+ cells came to around 3.1 ug.

From germline, CDR1 is LNHDA and CDR2 SQIVND (reference sequence). The CDR3 is 16 amino acids long, termini counted. Genomic DNA, the template, was used for profiling of the TCR beta VDJ and CDR3. In TCRdb, the reads were re-called with MiXCR into one record per CDR3 protein. Of 400,000 to 450,000 distinct CDR3 sequences in the sample, 55% to 70% were seen once. Overall study results and limits: A set of approximately 29 CD8+ CDR3 sequences was shared between patients and controls, and these sequences appeared highly expressed in patients.

As regards this clonotype: Its antigen is not identified. The CDR3 end shows no conserved phenylalanine or tryptophan, and so a read error is likely. No DNA is shown, since the ends of the CDR3 on it are uncertain; the CDR3 is the one TCRdb lists.

Sequenced: sorted CD4+, CD8+, or CD8+CD57+ T cells (not recorded which) from PBMCs. The TCR was taken from a human donor in good health, serving as a control. J is TRBJ1-1 and V is TRBV19. CDR3 loop: CASSNAGRNSAEAFFV.